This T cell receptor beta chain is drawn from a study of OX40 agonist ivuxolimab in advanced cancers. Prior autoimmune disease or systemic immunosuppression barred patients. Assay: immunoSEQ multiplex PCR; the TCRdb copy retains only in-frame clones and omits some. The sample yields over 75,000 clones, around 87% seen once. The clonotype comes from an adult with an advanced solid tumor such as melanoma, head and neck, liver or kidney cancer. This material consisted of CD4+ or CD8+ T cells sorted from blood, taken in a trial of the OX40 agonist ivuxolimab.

The CDR3 sequence is CASSRRQDEKLFF. The CDR3 region has the DNA TGTGCCAGCAGTAGACGACAGGATGAAAAACTGTTTTTT. The chain is built from TRBV6-1 and TRBJ1-4; perhaps TRBD1 as D (6 bases). The CDR3 has 13 amino acids. Trimming shortened V by 5 bases and J by 6 bases, and 10 bases separated the two germline ends. CDR1 and CDR2 (germline): MNHNS, SASEGT.